This T cell receptor beta chain was observed in a study of shared clonotypes between healthy human individuals. TCRdb keeps only in-frame clones here, not all; method: immunoSEQ multiplex PCR. There are approximately 530,000 clones in the sample; about 96% occur only once, and about 0.06% lies in the top ten. This CDR3 spans 14 amino acids. V was clipped by 2 bases and J by 2 bases, with 11 bases between them. From germline, CDR1 is SGHRS and CDR2 YFSETQ. The sequencing input was naive CD4+ T cells sorted from blood. The subset was: CD45RA+ positively selected. This chain joins TRBV5-1 and TRBJ2-7, with D hard to call. This sequence originates from a woman in her 30s in good health. CDR3 region: CASSFRGRAYEQYF. CDR3 coding DNA: TGCGCCAGCAGCTTTCGTGGCAGAGCCTACGAGCAGTACTTC.